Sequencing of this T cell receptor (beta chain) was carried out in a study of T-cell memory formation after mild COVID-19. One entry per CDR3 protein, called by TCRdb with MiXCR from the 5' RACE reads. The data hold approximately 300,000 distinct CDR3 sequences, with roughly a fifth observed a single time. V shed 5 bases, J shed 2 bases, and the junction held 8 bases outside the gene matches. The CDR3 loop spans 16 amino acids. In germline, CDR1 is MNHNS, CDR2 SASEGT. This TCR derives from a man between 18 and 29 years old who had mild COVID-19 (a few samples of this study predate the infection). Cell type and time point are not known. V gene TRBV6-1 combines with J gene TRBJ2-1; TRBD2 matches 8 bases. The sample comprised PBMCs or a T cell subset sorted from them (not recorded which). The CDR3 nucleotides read TGTGCCAGCAGTTCTTTAGCGGGGTCTACCTACAATGAGCAGTTCTTC. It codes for CASSSLAGSTYNEQFF.